What follows are 17 T cell receptor beta chains derived from one specimen sequenced in a study of CD8+ T cells in alopecia areata (dated by TCRdb to between 2018 and 2020). This specimen's treatment or condition label, per the study, means: oral pan-JAK inhibitor, 5-10 mg twice daily. The library was prepared using the immunoSEQ multiplex PCR assay. To provide template for TCR sequencing, every sample had RNA extracted and reverse transcribed into cDNA. TCRdb stores this immuneACCESS table with in-frame sequences only. Part of the clones is absent; in the studies checked, under half of the shortfall reflects unresolved V genes, and no reason is known for the rest. Within this sample are more than 200,000 clones, with just over 65% of them counted one time only. The ten largest clonotypes hold 0.95% to 1.5% of the sample. The sample consisted of CD4+ T cells sorted from blood, taken around week 46, from a patient treated with tofacitinib. All receptors come from a human donor with alopecia areata.

This clone occurred a few times. The CDR3: CASTESRVSGLYGYTF. As DNA, the CDR3 is TGTGCCAGCACCGAAAGTAGAGTTTCCGGGCTCTATGGCTACACCTTC. V usage is TRBV7-2 and J usage is TRBJ1-2, with D hard to call. CDR3 length: 16 amino acids. Between the trimmed V and J ends, which lost 7 bases and 4 bases, there was a span of 22 bases. Per the germline V gene, CDR1 is SGHTA and CDR2 is FQGNSA.

The V call is TRBV11-3, the J call TRBJ1-5; D uncertain. Trimming cost V 5 bases and J 5 bases, with 4 bases left between them. CDR3 size: 11 residues. Germline loops: CDR1 SGHNT, CDR2 YENEEA. CDR3 coding DNA: TGTGCCAGCAGCCCACATCAGCCCCAGCATTTT. This sequence encodes CASSPHQPQHF. The variable domain in full, with the rest retrieved from reference TRBV11-3 and TRBJ1-5, is EAGVVQSPRYKIIEKKQPVAFWCNPISGHNTLYWYLQNLGQGPELLIRYENEEAVDDSQLPKDRFSAERLKGVDSTLKIQPAELGDSAVYLCASSPHQPQHFGDGTRLSIL.

The rearrangement uses TRBV30 and TRBJ1-1; D ambiguous. V was pared by 3 bases and J by 5 bases, with 7 bases between. Germline V CDR1 and CDR2: GTSNPN, SVGIG (reference sequence). The CDR3 consists of 11 residues. As DNA, the CDR3 is TGTGCCTGGAGACGGGAGACTGAAGCTTTCTTT. This translates into CAWRRETEAFF.

The chain carries TRBV29-1 and TRBJ1-2; 9 bases align to TRBD1. V dropped 4 bases and J dropped 8; count of bases not matched to a gene: 2. The CDR3 loop spans 11 amino acids. Germline V CDR1 and CDR2: SQVTM, ANQGSEA. CDR3 DNA: TGCAGCGTTGGGACAGGGGAGGGCTACACCTTC. The encoded protein is CSVGTGEGYTF.

The rearrangement joins TRBV29-1 to TRBJ1-1; D remains unclear. The CDR3 runs 14 residues. Germline CDR1 reads SQVTM; CDR2 reads ANQGSEA. V was pared by 4 bases and J by 4 bases, with 16 bases between. This CDR3 is CSVALNSIGTEAFF. DNA for the CDR3: TGCAGCGTTGCATTGAATAGTATTGGCACTGAAGCTTTCTTT. The full variable domain, rest sourced from reference TRBV29-1 and TRBJ1-1, is SAVISQKPSRDICQRGTSLTIQCQVDSQVTMMFWYRQQPGQSLTLIATANQGSEATYESGFVIDKFPISRPNLTFSTLTVSNMSPEDSSIYLCSVALNSIGTEAFFGQGTRLTVV.

This rearrangement joins TRBV5-6 to TRBJ2-2, with 8 bases that match TRBD2. The ends lost 4 bases at V and 5 bases at J; junction bases unmatched: 7. Per the germline V gene, CDR1 is SGHDT and CDR2 is YYEEEE. This CDR3 region has 15 residues. CDR3 region: CASSPGLAETGELFF. The CDR3, as DNA: TGTGCCAGCAGCCCCGGACTAGCAGAGACCGGGGAGCTGTTTTTT.

V is TRBV30 and J is TRBJ1-5, with TRBD1 as a possible D gene (6 bases). Per germline, CDR1 GTSNPN and CDR2 SVGIG (reference sequence). Trimming pared 8 bases from V and 5 bases from J, leaving 16 bases between. The CDR3 length is 13 residues. This chain's CDR3 is CALQRGGDQPQHF. The CDR3 DNA reads as TGTGCCCTCCAACGGGGGGGCGATCAGCCCCAGCATTTT.

This clone appeared once. The chain combines TRBV10-1 with TRBJ2-3; 16 bases are a match to TRBD2. The CDR3 consists of 20 residues. Germline V gene lookup returns CDR1 WNHNN and CDR2 SYGVQD (reference sequence). Losses at the gene ends were 3 bases for V and 4 bases for J; bases not matched to a gene: 13. CDR3 coding DNA: TGCGCCAGCAGTGACTTCGCCGGGACTAGCGGGGGGGCAGTGGCAGATACGCAGTATTTT. It is translated as CASSDFAGTSGGAVADTQYF.

This chain joins TRBV5-1 and TRBJ2-1; TRBD2 agrees at 13 bases. The CDR3 has 17 amino acids. Unmatched junction bases numbered 15, after V lost 8 bases and J lost 7 bases. CDR1 is SGHRS, CDR2 YFSETQ, per germline. CDR3 region: CASYLEPGLAGYNEQFF. The CDR3 DNA is TGCGCCAGTTACCTCGAACCGGGACTAGCGGGGTATAATGAGCAGTTCTTC.

V and J are TRBV4-2 and TRBJ1-4, with D perhaps matching TRBD1 (5 bases). Germline CDR1 and CDR2: LGHNA and YNFKEQ. Trimming took 4 bases from V and 5 from J, leaving 17 bases between them. This CDR3 contains 16 residues. Here the CDR3 DNA reads TGTGCCAGCAGCCGCGATAAAACAGGACTGAATGAAAAACTGTTTTTT. Protein product: CASSRDKTGLNEKLFF.

In regard to this clone: At one end, the junction sequence differs from germline, possibly due to a read error. The sample has other DNA sequences that encode this CDR3 too. The chain combines TRBV5-1 with TRBJ1-6, with 10 bases fitting TRBD1. The CDR3 is 15 residues long. Germline V gene sequence: CDR1 SGHRS, CDR2 YFSETQ. The CDR3 DNA is TGCGCCAGTAGCTCTCGACAGGGGGCTAATTCACCCCTCCACTTT. Translated, it gives CASSSRQGANSPLHF.

The V and J genes are TRBV30 and TRBJ2-1; unclear D gene. The germline V and J ends were trimmed by 2 bases and 6 bases, with 11 bases remaining between them. The CDR3 loop spans 13 amino acids. The germline CDR1 and CDR2 sequences are GTSNPN and SVGIG (reference sequence). The CDR3 bases are TGTGCCTGGAGTTTAATCCGCGGCAATGAGCAGTTCTTC. As protein: CAWSLIRGNEQFF. The entire variable domain, with the rest obtained from reference TRBV30 and TRBJ2-1, is as follows: SQTIHQWPATLVQPVGSPLSLECTVEGTSNPNLYWYRQAAGRGLQLLFYSVGIGQISSEVPQNLSASRPQDRQFILSSKKLLLSDSGFYLCAWSLIRGNEQFFGPGTRLTVL.

The chain has TRBV30 and TRBJ1-2, with no clear D. The CDR3 contains 11 residues. Germline V gene data show CDR1 as GTSNPN and CDR2 as SVGIG (reference sequence). V was shortened by 2 bases and J by 11 bases, with 12 bases between the two germline ends. The CDR3 protein is CAWSPQRLYTF. As DNA, the CDR3 is TGTGCCTGGAGTCCCCAGCGTCTGTACACCTTC.

The V gene is TRBV5-6, the J gene TRBJ2-3; 12 bases line up with TRBD2. The CDR3 runs to 17 residues. J was trimmed by 6 bases and V by 4 bases; bases with no gene match: 12. The germline CDR1 and CDR2 sequences are SGHDT and YYEEEE. The chain's CDR3 is CASSLIGLAGGRDTQYF. The CDR3 coding sequence is TGTGCCAGCAGCCTAATCGGTCTAGCGGGGGGGCGTGATACGCAGTATTTT.

V is TRBV4-3 and J is TRBJ2-7; the D gene is possibly TRBD2 (5 bases). There are 12 residues in the CDR3. The germline V gene has CDR1 LGHNA and CDR2 YSLEER. V dropped 4 bases and J dropped 3 bases, with 7 bases sitting between them. The CDR3 sequence is CASSRRDYEQYF. The CDR3 nucleotides are TGCGCCAGCAGCCGTCGGGACTACGAGCAGTACTTC.

The chain joins TRBV29-1 to TRBJ2-1; TRBD2 matches at 7 bases. Germline CDR1 SQVTM, CDR2 ANQGSEA. V was clipped by 5 bases and J by 7 bases; unmatched bases: 8. The CDR3 contains 13 residues. The CDR3 DNA reads TGCAGCGTTTCGGGAGGACCAGTAAATGAGCAGTTCTTC. It translates to CSVSGGPVNEQFF.

The CDR3 bases are TGTGCCAGCAGTTTTGTTGACAGAGGCTATGGCTACACCTTC. This gives the protein CASSFVDRGYGYTF. The chain combines TRBV27 with TRBJ1-2; D perhaps matches TRBD1 (5 bases). The V end was cut by 3 bases, the J end by 4 bases, with 12 bases between. The CDR3 is made up of 14 amino acids. CDR1 is MNHEY, CDR2 SMNVEV, per germline (reference sequence).